The 17 T cell receptor beta chains given below trace back to one sample, sequenced in a study of identical twins. TCRdb re-called the 5' RACE reads with MiXCR, one entry per CDR3 protein. The profile shows more than 600,000 distinct CDR3 sequences, about 20% of them singletons. The data were also submitted as part of a second study, on T cells expressing NK-cell markers.

The sample consisted of PBMCs. The receptors derive from a woman in her late teens or twenties in good health.

This clonotype was recorded a few times. One junction end does not reproduce the germline sequence, and a read error may be involved. The genes are TRBV4-1 and TRBJ2-7; TRBD1 matches 8 bases. The germline gives CDR1 MGHRA, CDR2 YSYEKL. The CDR3 contains 14 residues. The CDR3 DNA follows: TGCGCCAGCAGCCAAGATCGTGTAGGGACAGGAGAAAACTTC. It yields the protein CASSQDRVGTGENF.

This clonotype was found a few times. This chain uses TRBV2 with TRBJ2-4, with unresolved D. CDR3 size: 11 residues. Germline-derived CDR1 and CDR2 are SNHLY and FYNNEI. The germline V and J ends were trimmed by 4 bases and 8 bases, with 6 bases remaining between them. In nucleotides, the CDR3 is TGTGCCAGCAGTGTCTCGGACATTCAGTACTTC. Amino acids: CASSVSDIQYF.

V usage is TRBV20-1 and J usage is TRBJ2-1, with D maybe TRBD2 (5 bases). The CDR3 totals 16 residues. V dropped 2 bases and J dropped 3 bases, with 17 bases sitting between them. Germline CDR1 is DFQATT and CDR2 is SNEGSKA (reference sequence). For the CDR3, the DNA is TGCAGTGCTAGAAAGCCCCCGGGTCGGGGCTACAATGAGCAGTTCTTC. As protein: CSARKPPGRGYNEQFF.

The chain recombines TRBV12-3 or TRBV12-4 with TRBJ1-5; TRBD1 agrees at 8 bases. The V and J ends lost 3 bases and 4 bases, in that order; junction bases with no gene match: 5. This CDR3 is built from 15 residues. The CDR3 region is CASSLTGVRNQPQHF. The CDR3 DNA reads TGTGCCAGCAGTTTGACAGGGGTACGGAATCAGCCCCAGCATTTT.

The CDR3 coding sequence is TGTGCCAGCACTACGGACCGGAACTATGGCTACACCTTC. Protein product: CASTTDRNYGYTF. The chain recombines TRBV12-3 or TRBV12-4 with TRBJ1-2; D not resolved. V was pared by 7 bases and J by 2 bases, with 11 bases between. This CDR3 region has 13 residues.

V is TRBV6-1 and J is TRBJ2-1, with 10 positions matching TRBD2. With V trimmed by 7 bases and J by 10 bases, 13 bases remained unmatched. Germline assignment: CDR1 MNHNS and CDR2 SASEGT. The CDR3 has 15 residues. This CDR3 reads CASNHPASGRGEQFF. CDR3 coding DNA: TGTGCCAGCAACCACCCGGCTAGCGGGAGAGGGGAGCAGTTCTTC.

This chain joins TRBV4-1 and TRBJ2-7; 8 bases align to TRBD2. Trimming took 3 bases from V and 3 from J; bases not matched to a gene: 7. The CDR3 totals 15 residues. The germline V gene has CDR1 MGHRA and CDR2 YSYEKL. The CDR3 sequence: CASSQGRGGLYEQYF. The CDR3 DNA follows: TGCGCCAGCAGCCAGGGACGGGGGGGCCTCTACGAGCAGTACTTC.

This chain uses TRBV27 with TRBJ2-2; the match to TRBD2 covers 11 bases. J was trimmed by 0 bases and V by 6 bases; bases with no gene match: 6. CDR3 length equals 17 residues. Germline-derived CDR1 and CDR2 are MNHEY and SMNVEV (reference sequence). The CDR3 loop reads CASRRLAGGANTGELFF. In nucleotides, the CDR3 is TGTGCCAGCAGGCGGCTAGCGGGAGGAGCGAACACCGGGGAGCTGTTTTTT.

This clonotype came up many times. This chain joins TRBV9 and TRBJ2-3; D perhaps matches TRBD1 (6 bases). This CDR3 spans 15 amino acids. The V and J ends lost 2 bases and 3 bases respectively, with 13 bases between them. CDR1 is SGDLS, CDR2 YYNGEE, per germline. In DNA form, the CDR3 reads TGTGCCAGCAGCGTCGAACAGGGAAGAACAGATACGCAGTATTTT. Translated: CASSVEQGRTDTQYF. Drawing the rest from reference TRBV9 and TRBJ2-3, the complete variable domain is DSGVTQTPKHLITATGQRVTLRCSPRSGDLSVYWYQQSLDQGLQFLIQYYNGEERAKGNILERFSAQQFPDLHSELNLSSLELGDSALYFCASSVEQGRTDTQYFGPGTRLTVL.

The gene calls are TRBV19 and TRBJ2-5; no definite D call. V shed 9 bases and J shed 3 bases, with 8 bases lying between them. This CDR3 is 11 amino acids long. The germline V gene has CDR1 LNHDA and CDR2 SQIVND (reference sequence). CDR3 DNA: TGTGCCAGCCTGGTGGAAGAGACCCAGTACTTC. Its translation: CASLVEETQYF.

This clonotype was observed a few times. This sequence joins TRBV5-1 and TRBJ1-1, with 7 bases fitting TRBD1. Germline-derived CDR1 and CDR2 are SGHRS and YFSETQ. The CDR3 contains 16 residues. V gave up 4 bases and J gave up 4 bases; unmatched junction bases: 13. CDR3 protein: CASSQSKQGKGTEAFF. Here the CDR3 DNA reads TGCGCCAGCAGCCAATCGAAACAGGGGAAGGGCACTGAAGCTTTCTTT.

This clonotype has more than one count but fewer than ten. The chain's CDR3 is CASSGPGTERDTQYF. For the CDR3, the DNA is TGTGCCAGCAGTGGACCCGGGACCGAAAGAGATACGCAGTATTTT. The chain couples TRBV12-3 or TRBV12-4 to TRBJ2-3, with D perhaps TRBD1 or TRBD2 (5 bases each). V shed 5 bases and J shed 5 bases, with 17 bases lying between them. The CDR3 runs 15 residues.

This clonotype was counted only a few times. This chain connects TRBV7-2 to TRBJ1-6; the D gene is possibly TRBD1 (5 bases). The CDR3 spans 12 residues. V gave up 2 bases and J gave up 15 bases, with 11 bases separating them. Germline V gives CDR1 SGHTA, CDR2 FQGNSA. The CDR3 coding sequence is TGTGCCAGCAGCTTAACCAGGGCATTCCTCCACTTT. This encodes CASSLTRAFLHF. Complete variable domain (other parts from reference TRBV7-2 and TRBJ1-6): GAGVSQSPSNKVTEKGKDVELRCDPISGHTALYWYRQSLGQGLEFLIYFQGNSAPDKSGLPSDRFSAERTGGSVSTLTIQRTQQEDSAVYLCASSLTRAFLHFGNGTRLTVT.

The V call is TRBV9, the J call TRBJ2-7; 7 bases line up with TRBD2. This CDR3 spans 18 amino acids. J lost 4 bases, V lost 2 bases, and 18 bases had no gene match. CDR1 and CDR2 from the germline V gene are SGDLS and YYNGEE. The CDR3 DNA sequence: TGTGCCAGCAGCGTTGGCGGTGCGGGCGGGAGTGGTAGGTACGAGCAGTACTTC. Its translation is CASSVGGAGGSGRYEQYF.

Concerning this clonotype itself: A much larger clone sits a single nucleotide away, making a read error possible. This chain joins TRBV27 and TRBJ2-6; D unresolved. CDR3 length: 13 residues. Per the germline V gene, CDR1 is MNHEY and CDR2 is SMNVEV (reference sequence). V was trimmed by 6 bases and J by 2 bases, leaving 5 bases between them. The DNA of the CDR3 is TGTGCCAGCAGGGTAGCTGGGGCCAACGTCCTGACTTTC. The encoded protein is CASRVAGANVLTF.

The chain has TRBV5-5 and TRBJ1-4; weak D call: TRBD1 (5 bases). The V end lost 4 bases, the J end lost 0 bases, and 10 bases lay between the germline ends. The CDR3 has 15 residues. CDR1 SGHKS and CDR2 YYEKEE come from the germline V gene (reference sequence). DNA for the CDR3: TGTGCCAGCAGCCGACAGTTAGCAACTAATGAAAAACTGTTTTTT. Protein product: CASSRQLATNEKLFF.

V usage is TRBV11-3 and J usage is TRBJ2-7; 15 bases match TRBD2. Germline CDR1 is SGHNT and CDR2 is YENEEA. This CDR3 contains 17 residues. V lost 5 bases and J lost 4; bases outside the gene matches: 9. The CDR3 DNA sequence: TGTGCCAGCAGCACAGAAGGACTAGCGGGGGGGCTTTACGAGCAGTACTTC. Protein: CASSTEGLAGGLYEQYF.